One T cell receptor beta chain is described in this entry. It was during active infection that Seattle patients were enrolled and then longitudinally followed. These data originate in a study of blood T cell repertoires in COVID-19. Study at large: Sites across the United States, Italy and Spain contributed samples from acute and convalescent COVID-19. Sources were T cells, B-cell-depleted T cells, or PBMCs; the material itself was cDNA or gDNA.

Using immunoSEQ multiplex PCR, the repertoire was profiled, and TCRdb retains in-frame clones only, with some absent. The table lists about 360,000 clones, 75% to 90% of them singletons. Germline V gives CDR1 LGHDT, CDR2 YNNKEL (reference sequence). This CDR3 is built from 14 residues. V was clipped by 0 bases and J by 1 base, with 6 bases between them. J is TRBJ1-1 and V is TRBV3-1 (or the pseudogene TRBV3-2), with D tentatively TRBD1 (5 bases). The sample consisted of peripheral blood. This TCR derives from a woman aged 60-75 years with COVID-19, enrolled during active disease. Written as DNA, the CDR3 is TGTGCCAGCAGCCAAGATGACAGGAACACTGAAGCTTTCTTT. It encodes CASSQDDRNTEAFF.